These T cell receptor beta chains were read from a single sample in a study of T cell changes during pregnancy in multiple sclerosis. Data came from immunoSEQ multiplex PCR; TCRdb stores just in-frame clones and leaves some out. In the table there are under 70,000 clones, roughly 94% of which are singletons. Specimen: CD8+ T cells from peripheral blood mononuclear cells, collected after pregnancy. All receptors come from a female donor with multiple sclerosis, enrolled in a pregnancy study. Each CDR3 is given with its conserved first and last residue. The D gene is left open where the match is weak. The listing skips clone size in some rows; elsewhere it reads once, few, many or a size class.

>TRBV19|-|TRBD1|TRBJ1-1
TGTGCCAGTGGGGACAGGGGAGGGGCTGAAGCTTTCTTT
CASGDRGGAEAFF
>TRBV7-9|once|TRBD2|TRBJ2-3
TGTGCCAGCAGCTGGGGACTAGCGTATAGCACAGATACGCAGTATTTT
CASSWGLAYSTDTQYF
>TRBV5-6|-|-|TRBJ1-5
TGTGCCAGCAGCTTGAAATCATTCGGTCAGCCCCAGCATTTT
CASSLKSFGQPQHF
>TRBV27|once|TRBD2|TRBJ2-3
TGTGCCAGCAGTTTCATTGGGGGGACTAGCGGGAGTGAATTAGATACGCAGTATTTT
CASSFIGGTSGSELDTQYF
>TRBV30|-|TRBD2|TRBJ2-7
TGTGCCTGGAGCCCAGGGCCAGGCCGGGGGGGCGAGCAGTACTTC
CAWSPGPGRGGEQYF
>TRBV19|-|-|TRBJ2-2
TGTGCCAGTAGTCCCCCCAGGGTAAACACCGGGGAGCTGTTTTTT
CASSPPRVNTGELFF
>TRBV6-5|-|-|TRBJ2-2
TGTGCCAGCAGTTATAGATTCGGGGAGCTGTTTTTT
CASSYRFGELFF
>TRBV13|-|-|TRBJ1-3
TGTGCCAGCAGCCTAGGCAGGGCAAGAAACACCATATATTTT
CASSLGRARNTIYF
>TRBV27|-|TRBD2|TRBJ2-7
TGTGCCAGCAGTTTTGGGGCTGCGGGGGGGTACGAGCAGTACTTC
CASSFGAAGGYEQYF
>TRBV27|-|-|TRBJ1-5
TGTGCCAGCCGCAAGGGAGGCCAGCCCCAGCATTTT
CASRKGGQPQHF
>TRBV27|-|-|TRBJ1-1
TGTGCCAGCAGGGATAGGGGGGGCTTTAACACTGAAGCTTTCTTT
CASRDRGGFNTEAFF
>TRBV7-8|-|-|TRBJ2-7
TGTGCCAGCAGATTCACGGAGAAATCCTACGAGCAGTACTTC
CASRFTEKSYEQYF
>TRBV7-9|-|-|TRBJ1-4
TGTGCCAGCAGCCATCGCTGGGGGCCGGATAATGAAAAACTGTTTTTT
CASSHRWGPDNEKLFF
>TRBV2|-|TRBD1|TRBJ2-7
TGTGCCAGCAGTGAGGGACAGGGAATTGAGCTACTGTACTTC
CASSEGQGIELLYF
>TRBV30|-|-|TRBJ2-7
TGTGCCTGGAGTGACAGGGAAAGTTACGAGCAGTACTTC
CAWSDRESYEQYF
>TRBV4-3|-|TRBD1|TRBJ2-7
TGCGCCAGCAGCCACACCCCGGGACAGGGGGGCAACGAGCAGTACTTC
CASSHTPGQGGNEQYF
>TRBV9|-|-|TRBJ2-3
TGTGCCAGCAGCGTAGATAGAGACGGGACTAGCACAGATACGCAGTATTTT
CASSVDRDGTSTDTQYF
>TRBV7-9|-|-|TRBJ2-5
TGTGCCAGCAGCTTAGCGACCCCCGATTGGAAGGGGCATGAGACCCAGTACTTC
CASSLATPDWKGHETQYF
>TRBV6-6|once|TRBD2|TRBJ2-7
TGTGCCAGCAGTACAAGCGGGAGTGCCGGCTACGAGCAGTACTTC
CASSTSGSAGYEQYF
>TRBV5-4|-|-|TRBJ2-5
TGTGCCAGCAGCCTAAAAGGGGGAGCGGAGACCCAGTACTTC
CASSLKGGAETQYF
>TRBV19|-|TRBD1|TRBJ2-7
TGTGCCAGTAGTCTCTCGACAGGGCCCTCCTACGAGCAGTACTTC
CASSLSTGPSYEQYF
>TRBV5-1|-|-|TRBJ1-2
TGCGCCAGCAGTACGGACACTGCTAACTATGGCTACACCTTC
CASSTDTANYGYTF
>TRBV4-1|-|-|TRBJ2-7
TGCGCCAGCAGCCAAGAGCAGTTACCCTACGAGCAGTACTTC
CASSQEQLPYEQYF
>TRBV19|-|-|TRBJ2-7
TGTGCCAGTAGTATAGGGGCAGGAACCTACGAGCAGTACTTC
CASSIGAGTYEQYF
>TRBV9|-|TRBD1|TRBJ1-4
TGTGCCAGCAGCCCGAGGGGGAGCCAGGGGGCTAACGAAAAACTGTTTTTT
CASSPRGSQGANEKLFF
>TRBV6-6|-|TRBD2|TRBJ2-1
TGTGCCAGCAGTCACCGGCCCGGGACTACCTACAATGAGCAGTTCTTC
CASSHRPGTTYNEQFF
>TRBV5-6|-|TRBD1|TRBJ1-2
TGTGCCAGCAGCCTGGGAGGGGGCTCCATCTATGGCTACACCTTC
CASSLGGGSIYGYTF
>TRBV4-1|few|-|TRBJ1-4
TGCGCCAGCAGCCAAGATCCGGCAGACCGGACAGAAAAACTGTTTTTT
CASSQDPADRTEKLFF
>TRBV6-1|-|-|TRBJ1-2
TGTGCCAGCAGTGCAGTCCAAGCTAACTATGGCTACACCTTC
CASSAVQANYGYTF
>TRBV6-1|-|-|TRBJ2-3
TGTGCCAGCAGTGCCCCATACAGCGGAGGAAGCACAGATACGCAGTATTTT
CASSAPYSGGSTDTQYF
>TRBV19|-|-|TRBJ2-1
TGTGCCAGTAGCGAGGGCAATGAGCAGTTCTTC
CASSEGNEQFF
>TRBV28|medium-sized|TRBD1|TRBJ2-7
TGTGCCAGCAGCATCGACAGGGGTAACTACGAGCAGTACTTC
CASSIDRGNYEQYF
>TRBV4-1|-|-|TRBJ2-3
TGCGCCAGCAGCCGAGCAAATACGCAGTATTTT
CASSRANTQYF
>TRBV5-4|-|TRBD2|TRBJ2-5
TGTGCCAGCAGCGAGGGGACTAGCGGATCGGGGGGAGAGACCCAGTACTTC
CASSEGTSGSGGETQYF
>TRBV19|-|-|TRBJ2-3
TGTGCCACCGAGCTTGCAGGGACAGATACGCAGTATTTT
CATELAGTDTQYF
>TRBV5-1|-|-|TRBJ1-1
TGCGCCAGCAGCTTGAGGGGGGGTGGTGAAGCTTTCTTT
CASSLRGGGEAFF
>TRBV6-5|-|TRBD1|TRBJ1-1
TGTGCCAGCAGTTACTCGGCAGGGGGTGGTGGCACTGAAGCTTTCTTT
CASSYSAGGGGTEAFF
>TRBV4-1|-|TRBD2|TRBJ2-1
TGCGCCAGCAGCCAAGATGAGCGGGAGGGGGCCTACAATGAGCAGTTCTTC
CASSQDEREGAYNEQFF
>TRBV7-9|-|-|TRBJ1-1
TGTGCCAGCAGCCCTTCGGACAGCGAGACTGAAGCTTTCTTT
CASSPSDSETEAFF
>TRBV9|-|-|TRBJ2-4
TGTGCCAGCAGCGCCGGTTGGGGAGCTGAAAACATTCAGTACTTC
CASSAGWGAENIQYF
>TRBV27|-|-|TRBJ2-7
TGTGCCAGCAGTTTAGTGGGGGGCTACGAGCAGTACTTC
CASSLVGGYEQYF
>TRBV19|-|TRBD2|TRBJ2-3
TGTGCCAGTAGTCAGACTAGCGTTCCCACAGATACGCAGTATTTT
CASSQTSVPTDTQYF
>TRBV19|-|TRBD2|TRBJ2-1
TGTGCCAGTGCTGAAGCGGGATGGTACAATGAGCAGTTCTTC
CASAEAGWYNEQFF
>TRBV13|-|-|TRBJ2-7
TGTGCCAGCAGCTTAGTCCGGGCTGCGGGGGAGCAGTACTTC
CASSLVRAAGEQYF
>TRBV11-2|few|-|TRBJ2-2
TGTGCCAGCAGCTCTTCCACCGGGGAGCTGTTTTTT
CASSSSTGELFF
>TRBV7-9|-|TRBD2|TRBJ2-7
TGTGCCAGCACCATCACCGGGGGTAGCGGGAGGGACTACGAGCAGTACTTC
CASTITGGSGRDYEQYF
>TRBV4-2|once|-|TRBJ2-3
TGTGCCAGCAGCCCTTCTCTGGACTCCGGGACAGATACGCAGTATTTT
CASSPSLDSGTDTQYF
>TRBV19|-|-|TRBJ2-3
TGTGCCAGTAGCCTCGGCACAGATACGCAGTATTTT
CASSLGTDTQYF
>TRBV27|-|-|TRBJ2-1
TGTGCCAGCAGTTATTCTTCCTACAATGAGCAGTTCTTC
CASSYSSYNEQFF
>TRBV5-1|medium-sized|-|TRBJ1-1
TGCGCCAGCAGCATCTCAATAGGAACCGGGGAGAACACTGAAGCTTTCTTT
CASSISIGTGENTEAFF
>TRBV6-5|-|-|TRBJ2-7
TGTGCCAGCAGTCCGGGGTTTCCCTACGAGCAGTACTTC
CASSPGFPYEQYF
>TRBV9|-|-|TRBJ1-2
TGTGCCAGCAGCGTATCGGGGATTGACACGGGCGATGGCTACACCTTC
CASSVSGIDTGDGYTF
>TRBV6-4|-|-|TRBJ2-1
TGTGCCAGCAGTGAATCCCGGCTAGCGTACAATGAGCAGTTCTTC
CASSESRLAYNEQFF
>TRBV5-1|once|TRBD2|TRBJ2-1
TGCGCCAGCAGCCACACTAGCGGCAATGAGCAGTTCTTC
CASSHTSGNEQFF
>TRBV27|-|-|TRBJ2-5
TGTGCCAGCAGTTCACTAACAACAGGGACCCCTAGGGAGACCCAGTACTTC
CASSSLTTGTPRETQYF
>TRBV29-1|-|-|TRBJ2-7
TGCAGCGTTGAAGATCCAGGCGCCTACGAGCAGTACTTC
CSVEDPGAYEQYF